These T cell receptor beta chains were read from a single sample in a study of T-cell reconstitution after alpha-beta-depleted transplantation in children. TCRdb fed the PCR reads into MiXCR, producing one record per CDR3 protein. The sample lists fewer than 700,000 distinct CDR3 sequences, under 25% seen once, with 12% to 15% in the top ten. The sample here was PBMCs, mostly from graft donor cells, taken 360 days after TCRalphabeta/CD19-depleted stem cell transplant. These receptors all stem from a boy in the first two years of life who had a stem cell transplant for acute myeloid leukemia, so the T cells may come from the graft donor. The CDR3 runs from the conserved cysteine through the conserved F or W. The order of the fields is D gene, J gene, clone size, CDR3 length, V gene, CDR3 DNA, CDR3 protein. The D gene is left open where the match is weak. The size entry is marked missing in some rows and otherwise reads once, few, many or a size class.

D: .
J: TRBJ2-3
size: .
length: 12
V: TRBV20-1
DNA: TGCAGTGCGCTCTTCACCACAGATACGCAGTATTTT
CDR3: CSALFTTDTQYF

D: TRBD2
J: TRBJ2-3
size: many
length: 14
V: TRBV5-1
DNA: TGCGCCAGCAGCGAGGGACTAGCGACAGATACGCAGTATTTT
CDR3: CASSEGLATDTQYF

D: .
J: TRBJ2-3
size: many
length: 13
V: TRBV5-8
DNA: TGTGCCAGCAGCTTGCGGGGGTCAGATACGCAGTATTTT
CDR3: CASSLRGSDTQYF

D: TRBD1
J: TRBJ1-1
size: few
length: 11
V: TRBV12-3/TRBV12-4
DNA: TGTGCCAGCAGCATGGGACAGGAAGCTTTCTTT
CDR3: CASSMGQEAFF

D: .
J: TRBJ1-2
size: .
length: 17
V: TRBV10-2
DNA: TGCGCCAGCAGTGAGACGGTACCCGCACAGGGATACTATGGCTACACCTTC
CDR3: CASSETVPAQGYYGYTF

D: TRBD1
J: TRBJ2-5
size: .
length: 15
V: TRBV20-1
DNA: TGCAGTGCTAGGGAGACAGGGGCTTTTATCTGGACCCAGTACTTC
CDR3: CSARETGAFIWTQYF

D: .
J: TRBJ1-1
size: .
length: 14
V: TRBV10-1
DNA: TGCGCCAGCAGTGAGTCGGGGCCGGCCACTGAAGCTTTCTTT
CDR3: CASSESGPATEAFF

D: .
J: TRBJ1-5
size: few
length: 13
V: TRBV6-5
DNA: TGTGCCAGCGGGAGCGGCGGCAATCAGCCCCAGCATTTT
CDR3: CASGSGGNQPQHF

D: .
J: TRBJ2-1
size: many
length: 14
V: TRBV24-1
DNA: TGTGCCACCAGTGATGAGGGGCCCCACAATGAGCAGTTCTTC
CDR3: CATSDEGPHNEQFF

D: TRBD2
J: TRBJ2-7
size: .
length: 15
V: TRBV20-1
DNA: TGCAGTGCTAGAGGGGAGCGGGGGGGCTCCTACGAGCAGTACTTC
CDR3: CSARGERGGSYEQYF

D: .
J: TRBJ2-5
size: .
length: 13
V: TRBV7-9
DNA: TGTGCCAGCAGGGAGGGTACTAAGCGGACCCAGTACTTC
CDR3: CASREGTKRTQYF

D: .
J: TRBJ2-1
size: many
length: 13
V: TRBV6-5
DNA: TGTGCCAGCAGTTACTCGAAGCAGTTTGAGCAGTTCTTC
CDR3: CASSYSKQFEQFF

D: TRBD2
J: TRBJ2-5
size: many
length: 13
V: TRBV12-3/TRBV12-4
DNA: TGTGCCAGCAGCTTGGGACTAGAAGAGACCCAGTACTTC
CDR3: CASSLGLEETQYF

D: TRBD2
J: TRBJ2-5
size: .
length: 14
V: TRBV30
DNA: TGTGCCTCAAGGACTAGCGGTGCAAAAGAGACCCAGTACTTC
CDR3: CASRTSGAKETQYF

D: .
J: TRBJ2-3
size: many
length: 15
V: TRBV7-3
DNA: TGTGCCAGCAGCGCCCACCCCGTAGGTGCAGATACGCAGTATTTT
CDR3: CASSAHPVGADTQYF

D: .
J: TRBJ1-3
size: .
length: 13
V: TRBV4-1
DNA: TGCGCCAGCAGCCAAGACAATGGAAACACCATATATTTT
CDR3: CASSQDNGNTIYF

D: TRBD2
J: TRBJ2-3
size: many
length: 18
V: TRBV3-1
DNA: TGTGCCAGCAGCCAACTCCTAGCGGGGGGGTCTAGCACAGATACGCAGTATTTT
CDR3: CASSQLLAGGSSTDTQYF

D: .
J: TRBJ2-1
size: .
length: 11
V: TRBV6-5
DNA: TGTGCCAGCGTAGGGGGGGTTGAGCAGTTCTTC
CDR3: CASVGGVEQFF

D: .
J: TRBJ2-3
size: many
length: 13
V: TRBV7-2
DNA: TGTGCCAGCAGCGGCGGGGGCACAGATACGCAGTATTTT
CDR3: CASSGGGTDTQYF

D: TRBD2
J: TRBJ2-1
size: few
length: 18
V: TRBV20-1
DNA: TGCAGTGCTACGGGACTAGCGGGGCTGCCGAGCTCCTACAATGAGCAGTTCTTC
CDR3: CSATGLAGLPSSYNEQFF

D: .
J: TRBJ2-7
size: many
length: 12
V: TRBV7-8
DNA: TGTGCCAGCAGCCAAGGCTACTACGAGCAGTACTTC
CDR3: CASSQGYYEQYF

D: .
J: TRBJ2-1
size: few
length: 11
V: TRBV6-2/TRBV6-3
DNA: TGTGCCAGCAGTCCCGCCTCGGAGCAGTTCTTC
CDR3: CASSPASEQFF

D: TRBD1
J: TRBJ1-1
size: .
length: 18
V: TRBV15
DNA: TGTGCCACCAGCAGAGATCAGGGGTCGGACAGGGTGGAGACTGAAGCTTTCTTT
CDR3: CATSRDQGSDRVETEAFF

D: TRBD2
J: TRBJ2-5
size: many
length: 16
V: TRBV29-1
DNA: TGCAGCGTTGACAGGGGGCGACTAGCGGGACAAGAGACCCAGTACTTC
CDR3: CSVDRGRLAGQETQYF

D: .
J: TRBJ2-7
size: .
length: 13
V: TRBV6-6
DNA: TGTGCCAGCAGTTACGCGGACAACTACGAGCAGTACTTC
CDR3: CASSYADNYEQYF

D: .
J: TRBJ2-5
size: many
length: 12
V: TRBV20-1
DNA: TGCAGTGCTTACGGTGCGGGGGAGACCCAGTACTTC
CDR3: CSAYGAGETQYF

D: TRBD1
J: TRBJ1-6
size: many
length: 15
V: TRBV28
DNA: TGTGCCAGCAGTTTACCTACAGGGGGGTGGTCACCCCTCCACTTT
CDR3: CASSLPTGGWSPLHF

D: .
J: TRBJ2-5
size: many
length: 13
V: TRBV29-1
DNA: TGCAGCGTTGTACCCCCCCCATATGATACCCAGTACTTC
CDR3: CSVVPPPYDTQYF

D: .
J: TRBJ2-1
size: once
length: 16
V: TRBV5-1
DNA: TGCGCCAGCAGCTACACCCCTACTGCGTCCTACAATGAGCAGTTCTTC
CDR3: CASSYTPTASYNEQFF